These 21 T cell receptor beta chains came from one sample sequenced in a study of tumour-infiltrating T cells in Burkitt lymphoma. The assay was immunoSEQ multiplex PCR, and TCRdb's table has in-frame clones only and misses some. Of some 2,100 clones listed, more than 13% are singletons. The sample consisted of tumor tissue from a relapse. These TCRs come from a human donor with relapsed Burkitt lymphoma.

The gene calls are TRBV14 and TRBJ2-1, with 11 bases aligning to TRBD1. The CDR3 runs 16 residues. J lost 7 bases, V lost 3 bases, and 8 bases had no gene match. The germline gives CDR1 SGHDN, CDR2 FVKESK. Here the CDR3 reads CASSQFGTGGSNEQFF. The CDR3, as DNA: TGTGCCAGCAGCCAGTTCGGGACAGGGGGTTCGAATGAGCAGTTCTTC.

This clone was observed a handful of times. The chain joins TRBV29-1 to TRBJ1-2; unclear D gene. From germline, CDR1 is SQVTM and CDR2 ANQGSEA. The CDR3 extends over 11 amino acids. V lost 6 bases and J 4 bases, leaving 9 bases between the germline ends. As DNA, the CDR3 is TGCAGCGTCCCAGGAGCCTATGGCTACACCTTC. Amino acids: CSVPGAYGYTF.

The table lists this clone with a few counts. The chain has TRBV7-9 and TRBJ2-3; D gene ambiguous. The CDR3 is 15 amino acids. V lost 6 bases to trimming and J lost 0 bases, with 13 bases between them. Germline lookup yields CDR1 SEHNR and CDR2 FQNEAQ (reference sequence). CDR3 bases: TGTGCCAGCAGAGGCTACCAATCTAGCACAGATACGCAGTATTTT. This sequence encodes CASRGYQSSTDTQYF.

This clone was observed a few times. This chain links TRBV6-6 with TRBJ1-6; tentative D call: TRBD1 (6 bases). CDR3 length: 14 residues. CDR1 MNHNY and CDR2 SVGAGI come from the germline V gene (reference sequence). The ends were cut back, 10 bases at V and 8 bases at J, with 18 bases in the middle. CDR3: CAIKEGGFDSPLHF. The DNA for the CDR3 is TGTGCCATCAAGGAGGGGGGTTTTGATTCACCCCTCCACTTT.

This rearrangement joins TRBV30 to TRBJ1-5, with D possibly being TRBD1 (5 bases). The ends were cut back, 2 bases at V and 1 base at J, with 18 bases in the middle. The V gene's germline CDR1 is GTSNPN and CDR2 SVGIG (reference sequence). The length of the CDR3 is 17 residues. CDR3 bases: TGTGCCTGGAGTCTCCCCGGGGCGCCACTAAGCAATCAGCCCCAGCATTTT. As protein: CAWSLPGAPLSNQPQHF.

This clone was observed a handful of times. The chain has TRBV27 and TRBJ2-7; 11 bases are shared with TRBD2. This CDR3 has 15 residues. The V gene's germline CDR1 is MNHEY and CDR2 SMNVEV (reference sequence). V was clipped by 5 bases and J by 3 bases; unmatched bases: 6. The CDR3 here is CASSGIAGGYYEQYF. The DNA for the CDR3 is TGTGCCAGCAGTGGGATAGCGGGGGGGTACTACGAGCAGTACTTC.

This clone was recorded a few times. The J gene is TRBJ2-2, the V gene TRBV7-9; D perhaps matches TRBD1 (5 bases). The CDR3 is 18 amino acids. Trimming took off 0 bases at V and 3 bases at J, with 17 bases between the two ends. CDR1 and CDR2 (germline): SEHNR, FQNEAQ (reference sequence). The CDR3 coding sequence is TGTGCCAGCAGCTTAGCGGGCAGGGTCGGTTTGGACACCGGGGAGCTGTTTTTT. It encodes CASSLAGRVGLDTGELFF. Full variable domain (rest looked up from reference TRBV7-9 and TRBJ2-2): DTGVSQNPRHKITKRGQNVTFRCDPISEHNRLYWYRQTLGQGPEFLTYFQNEAQLEKSRLLSDRFSAERPKGSFSTLEIQRTEQGDSAMYLCASSLAGRVGLDTGELFFGEGSRLTVL.

This chain connects TRBV20-1 to TRBJ2-7; D gene uncertain. The CDR3 loop spans 10 amino acids. V dropped 5 bases and J dropped 2 bases, with 4 bases sitting between them. Germline V gives CDR1 DFQATT, CDR2 SNEGSKA (reference sequence). The CDR3 DNA is TGCAGTGCTGGACCCTACGAGCAGTACTTC. Translating gives CSAGPYEQYF.

The V and J genes are TRBV28 and TRBJ2-3; unclear D gene. V was cut by 6 bases and J by 0 bases, with 7 bases left in between. The CDR3 spans 13 residues. Per the germline V gene, CDR1 is MDHEN and CDR2 is SYDVKM. The chain's CDR3 is CASREDSTDTQYF. In nucleotides, the CDR3 is TGTGCCAGCAGAGAGGATAGCACAGATACGCAGTATTTT.

DNA for the CDR3: TGTGCCAGCAGTCCGTGGACAGGGGCAACCGAAAAACTGTTTTTT. The encoded protein is CASSPWTGATEKLFF. This chain joins TRBV6-5 and TRBJ1-4; 9 bases agree with TRBD1. Germline CDR1 reads MNHEY; CDR2 reads SVGAGI. The CDR3 runs to 15 residues. V lost 5 bases to trimming and J lost 8 bases; unmatched junction nucleotides: 9.

The CDR3 here is CSVDRYNEQFF. CDR3 nucleotides: TGCAGCGTTGACAGATACAATGAGCAGTTCTTC. The chain carries TRBV29-1 and TRBJ2-1; D not resolved. Germline loops: CDR1 SQVTM, CDR2 ANQGSEA. The CDR3 runs 11 residues. The V and J ends lost 3 bases and 4 bases respectively, with 4 bases between them.

The gene calls are TRBV29-1 and TRBJ2-3; D may be TRBD1 or TRBD2 (5 bases each). Germline loops: CDR1 SQVTM, CDR2 ANQGSEA. This CDR3 is 15 amino acids long. CDR3 in DNA: TGCAACGCCAAAGGGTCTGGGGGTTGGGCAGATACGCAGTATTTT. This codes for CNAKGSGGWADTQYF.

This clone was detected a few times. The V call is TRBV14, the J call TRBJ2-1; D is unclear. V lost 2 bases to trimming and J lost 4 bases, with 9 bases between them. The CDR3 spans 14 residues. Germline lookup yields CDR1 SGHDN and CDR2 FVKESK. The CDR3 loop reads CASSQHLVYNEQFF. The CDR3 coding sequence is TGTGCCAGCAGCCAACATCTGGTATACAATGAGCAGTTCTTC.

This clone was counted a few times. The V gene is TRBV19, the J gene TRBJ1-1; D gene ambiguous. Germline V gives CDR1 LNHDA, CDR2 SQIVND (reference sequence). CDR3 length equals 14 residues. With 3 bases removed from V and 0 bases from J, the gap between germline ends came to 8 bases. The CDR3 nucleotides read TGTGCCAGTAGTATGAAAGGGATGAACACTGAAGCTTTCTTT. Protein sequence: CASSMKGMNTEAFF.

This clone has just a few counts. This chain links TRBV13 with TRBJ1-5; D ambiguous. CDR1 is PRHDT, CDR2 FYEKMQ, per germline (reference sequence). The CDR3 runs to 13 residues. Trimming left V 4 bases short and J 4 bases short, with 8 bases between. CDR3 nucleotides: TGTGCCAGCAGCTCCCGAAAAAATCAGCCCCAGCATTTT. Protein sequence: CASSSRKNQPQHF.

This clone came up a few times. The chain joins TRBV11-2 to TRBJ1-1; TRBD1 is a possible D gene (6 bases). The CDR3 is 13 amino acids. Germline V gene data show CDR1 as SGHAT and CDR2 as FQNNGV. V was shortened by 3 bases and J by 4 bases, with 9 bases between the two germline ends. The CDR3 region is CASSLGAGTEAFF. The DNA of the CDR3 is TGTGCCAGCAGCTTGGGGGCTGGCACTGAAGCTTTCTTT.

The rearrangement links TRBV28 to TRBJ2-5; D is tentatively TRBD1 or TRBD2 (5 bases each). Germline V CDR1 and CDR2: MDHEN, SYDVKM. Trimming took off 5 bases at V and 2 bases at J, with 12 bases between the two ends. CDR3 length: 14 residues. CDR3 DNA: TGTGCCAGCAGTCAAGGTTGGGGGCAAGAGACCCAGTACTTC. It specifies CASSQGWGQETQYF.

V and J are TRBV5-1 and TRBJ1-2, with TRBD1 matching 7 bases. Germline V gene sequence: CDR1 SGHRS, CDR2 YFSETQ. This CDR3 region has 16 residues. The trim removed 2 bases at V and 0 bases at J, leaving 7 bases unmatched. The CDR3, as DNA: TGCGCCAGCAGCTTTTCTGACAGGGCCCCTAACTATGGCTACACCTTC. Its translation is CASSFSDRAPNYGYTF.

CDR3 coding DNA: TGTGCCAGCAGCTTGGGTATGGTATACGAGCAGTACTTC. Translation: CASSLGMVYEQYF. This chain joins TRBV7-2 and TRBJ2-7; D gene ambiguous. Germline CDR1 reads SGHTA; CDR2 reads FQGNSA. Deletions cut 3 bases from V and 4 bases from J, with 10 bases between. The CDR3 contains 13 residues.

The chain is built from TRBV6-5 and TRBJ1-6; maybe TRBD1 (5 bases). The CDR3 spans 15 residues. CDR1 is MNHEY, CDR2 SVGAGI, per germline. The V end was cut by 4 bases, the J end by 6 bases, with 13 bases between. In DNA, the CDR3 is TGTGCCAGCAGTTTAGTAGCTGGGGGTAATTCACCCCTCCACTTT. It specifies CASSLVAGGNSPLHF.

This chain connects TRBV28 to TRBJ1-5, with D hard to call. This CDR3 is built from 16 residues. The V gene's germline CDR1 is MDHEN and CDR2 SYDVKM. Between the trimmed V and J ends, which lost 3 bases and 2 bases, there was a span of 14 bases. The chain's CDR3 is CASSFPGVMGNQPQHF. DNA for the CDR3: TGTGCCAGCAGTTTTCCGGGAGTCATGGGCAATCAGCCCCAGCATTTT. The whole variable domain, filled in from reference TRBV28 and TRBJ1-5, reads DVKVTQSSRYLVKRTGEKVFLECVQDMDHENMFWYRQDPGLGLRLIYFSYDVKMKEKGDIPEGYSVSREKKERFSLILESASTNQTSMYLCASSFPGVMGNQPQHFGDGTRLSIL.